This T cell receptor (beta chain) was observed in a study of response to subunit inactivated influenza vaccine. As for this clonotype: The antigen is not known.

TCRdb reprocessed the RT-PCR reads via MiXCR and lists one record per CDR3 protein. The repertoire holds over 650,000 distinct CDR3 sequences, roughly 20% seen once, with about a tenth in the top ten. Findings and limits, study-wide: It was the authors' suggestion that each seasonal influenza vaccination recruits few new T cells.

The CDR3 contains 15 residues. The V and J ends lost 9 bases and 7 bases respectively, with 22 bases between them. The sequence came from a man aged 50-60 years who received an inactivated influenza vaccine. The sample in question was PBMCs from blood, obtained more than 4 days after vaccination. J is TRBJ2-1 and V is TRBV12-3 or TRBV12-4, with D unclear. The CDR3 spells CASQTLQRNGNEQFF. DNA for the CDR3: TGTGCCAGTCAAACACTACAGAGAAACGGTAATGAGCAGTTCTTC.